The 17 T cell receptor beta chains below were found in one sample sequenced in a study of molecular identifiers for immune sequencing clone quantification. TCRdb called the PCR reads again in MiXCR, with one record for every CDR3 protein. Here the sample spans 88,000 or so distinct CDR3 sequences, around a fifth being singletons. Input material: naive CD8+ T cells from blood, with Jurkat cell RNA spiked in. Subset defined: FACS-sorted CD8+CD4-CCR7+CD45RA+ naive T cells. Receptors originate from a human donor in good health. Some libraries in this study had Jurkat cell RNA spiked in.

A word on this clonotype: This may be a read error, as it is one base from a much larger clone. V usage is TRBV7-9 and J usage is TRBJ2-7; the D gene is possibly TRBD1 (5 bases). This CDR3 has 13 residues. Germline CDR1 and CDR2: SEHNR and FQNEAQ (reference sequence). The CDR3 reads CASSLDPGHERYF. The CDR3 DNA reads TGTGCCAGCAGCTTAGATCCAGGGCACGAGCGGTACTTC.

This clonotype was detected ten times or more. V gene TRBV29-1 combines with J gene TRBJ2-1; TRBD2 matches 11 bases. The germline V gene encodes CDR1 SQVTM and CDR2 ANQGSEA. Trimming removed 2 bases from V and 8 bases from J; junction bases left unmatched: 2. The CDR3 consists of 13 residues. Written as DNA, the CDR3 is TGCAGCGTTGAAAAACTAGCGGGGGATGAGCAGTTCTTC. Translating it yields CSVEKLAGDEQFF.

The chain combines TRBV19 with TRBJ2-1, with D perhaps given as TRBD1 or TRBD2 (5 bases each). The CDR3 loop spans 16 amino acids. Germline CDR1 and CDR2: LNHDA and SQIVND (reference sequence). V gave up 5 bases and J gave up 0 bases, with 14 bases separating them. The CDR3, as DNA: TGTGCCAGTAGTGGCTTCGGGGCCAGCTCCTACAATGAGCAGTTCTTC. Residues: CASSGFGASSYNEQFF.

V is TRBV7-8 and J is TRBJ2-2; 9 nucleotides agree with TRBD1. Germline assignment: CDR1 SGHVS and CDR2 FQNEAQ. CDR3 length: 21 residues. Trimming removed 2 bases from V and 0 bases from J; junction bases left unmatched: 16. CDR3 nucleotides: TGTGCCAGCAGCTTATCCATCGGGACAGGGATTCTCCTGACGAACACCGGGGAGCTGTTTTTT. Translation: CASSLSIGTGILLTNTGELFF.

In its sample, this clonotype was seen many times. V gene TRBV7-9 combines with J gene TRBJ2-7; D remains ambiguous. The CDR3 covers 17 residues. Germline V CDR1 and CDR2: SEHNR, FQNEAQ (reference sequence). V was clipped by 0 bases and J by 0 bases, with 15 bases between them. The CDR3 loop reads CASSLAEISSGSYEQYF. The CDR3 DNA is TGTGCCAGCAGCTTAGCCGAGATCTCCTCGGGCTCCTACGAGCAGTACTTC.

In regard to this clonotype: A much larger clone differs by one base, so this may be a read error. The genes are TRBV27 and TRBJ2-7; 7 bases fit TRBD2. Germline CDR1 MNHEY, CDR2 SMNVEV (reference sequence). The CDR3 is made up of 15 amino acids. After removal of 3 bases from V and 5 bases from J, the junction contained 10 bases not matched to a gene. DNA of the CDR3: TGTGCCAGCAGTTTTCGGGCAGGGAGGGCTCACGAGCAGTACTTC. It translates to CASSFRAGRAHEQYF.

Comment on this clonotype: A clone one base away is much larger, so this may be a read error. The chain is built from TRBV7-2 and TRBJ2-7; D not certain. V lost 4 bases and J 5 bases, leaving 12 bases between the germline ends. This CDR3 comprises 13 residues. CDR1 and CDR2 from the germline V gene are SGHTA and FQGNSA. The CDR3 DNA is TGTGCCAGCAGCTATACCGGCCCCCACGAGCAGTACTTC. Translated: CASSYTGPHEQYF.

This clonotype was observed many times. The chain links TRBV4-3 to TRBJ2-1, with 9 bases that match TRBD1. Trimming cost V 3 bases and J 6 bases; bases outside gene matches: 9. There are 16 residues in the CDR3. Germline lookup yields CDR1 LGHNA and CDR2 YSLEER. The CDR3 bases are TGCGCCAGCAGCCAGGAGGGGGGGACAGGGACCAATGAGCAGTTCTTC. Translating it yields CASSQEGGTGTNEQFF.

This clonotype was seen ten or more times. The chain is built from TRBV19 and TRBJ2-1; 10 bases agree with TRBD2. The junction had 9 bases not matched to a gene; V was cut back by 7 bases and J by 3 bases. Germline V gene sequence: CDR1 LNHDA, CDR2 SQIVND (reference sequence). The CDR3 runs 16 residues. In nucleotides, the CDR3 is TGTGCCAGTACCCAGGTAGCGGGGGGAGGCTACAATGAGCAGTTCTTC. Amino acid sequence: CASTQVAGGGYNEQFF.

A few counts support this clonotype. The CDR3 loop reads CASSQDRGAPYEQYF. The CDR3 DNA sequence: TGCGCCAGCAGCCAGGACAGGGGGGCCCCCTACGAGCAGTACTTC. This chain uses TRBV4-3 with TRBJ2-7, with 10 bases identical to TRBD1. Germline CDR1 is LGHNA and CDR2 is YSLEER. The CDR3 contains 15 residues. The V and J ends lost 3 bases and 2 bases, in that order; junction bases with no gene match: 4.

Details on this clonotype: A single base separates this from a much larger clone, so it may be a read error. The chain joins TRBV20-1 to TRBJ2-2; D may correspond to TRBD1 or TRBD2 (5 bases each). The CDR3 contains 13 residues. Germline assignment: CDR1 DFQATT and CDR2 SNEGSKA (reference sequence). The CDR3 region is CSAIGANTGELVF. CDR3 DNA sequence: TGCAGTGCTATAGGGGCGAACACCGGGGAGCTGGTTTTT.

This clonotype was observed many times. CDR3 residues: CSAYSGHTGELFF. The CDR3 coding sequence is TGCAGTGCGTACTCCGGCCACACCGGGGAGCTGTTTTTT. This chain uses TRBV20-1 with TRBJ2-2; D remains ambiguous. CDR1 is DFQATT and CDR2 is SNEGSKA in the germline V gene (reference sequence). The CDR3 runs to 13 residues. Trimming removed 6 bases from V and 3 bases from J, with 11 bases in between.

The rearrangement links TRBV4-3 to TRBJ1-1, with TRBD1 identical over 8 bases. This CDR3 region has 17 residues. Germline trimming cut 0 bases from V and 1 base from J; bases unmatched to any gene: 7. Germline assignment: CDR1 LGHNA and CDR2 YSLEER. The chain's CDR3 is CASSQEGQGAWNTEAFF. The CDR3 DNA follows: TGCGCCAGCAGCCAAGAGGGGCAGGGGGCTTGGAACACTGAAGCTTTCTTT.

This clonotype was counted many times. The chain employs TRBV7-9 and TRBJ2-3; no firm D call. V gave up 5 bases and J gave up 5 bases, with 8 bases separating them. The CDR3 length is 12 residues. Per the germline V gene, CDR1 is SEHNR and CDR2 is FQNEAQ (reference sequence). CDR3 nucleotides: TGTGCCAGCAGCCTTTTGATAGATACGCAGTATTTT. Its translation is CASSLLIDTQYF.

Points on this clonotype: This may be a read error, as it is one base from a much larger clone. The rearrangement joins TRBV3-1 to TRBJ1-1; 7 bases are shared with TRBD1. The CDR3 length is 15 residues. V lost 0 bases to trimming and J lost 1 base; unmatched junction nucleotides: 2. The germline gives CDR1 LGHDT, CDR2 YNNKEL (reference sequence). The chain's CDR3 is CASSQEKGANTEAFF. The DNA of the CDR3 is TGTGCCAGCAGCCAAGAGAAGGGGGCGAACACTGAAGCTTTCTTT. The full variable domain, in which reference TRBV3-1 and TRBJ1-1 provide the parts outside the CDR3, is DTAVSQTPKYLVTQMGNDKSIKCEQNLGHDTMYWYKQDSKKFLKIMFSYNNKELIINETVPNRFSPKSPDKAHLNLHINSLELGDSAVYFCASSQEKGANTEAFFGQGTRLTVV.

A few counts support this clonotype. A much more abundant neighbour one base away suggests this may be a read error. The chain has TRBV7-6 and TRBJ2-1; 10 bases fit TRBD2. The germline V gene has CDR1 SGHVS and CDR2 FNYEAQ. The CDR3 covers 18 residues. The CDR3 DNA reads as TGTGCCAGCAGCTTAGATCATCCTAGCGGGAGCGAAGGGGATGAGCAGTCCTTC. Translating gives CASSLDHPSGSEGDEQSF.

The chain carries TRBV19 and TRBJ1-2; D remains ambiguous. Germline-derived CDR1 and CDR2 are LNHDA and SQIVND (reference sequence). This CDR3 contains 15 residues. Trimming stripped 6 bases from V and 4 bases from J, with 18 bases between. The CDR3 is CASSNIEEIPYGYTF. CDR3 in DNA: TGTGCCAGTAGCAATATTGAGGAGATTCCCTATGGCTACACCTTC.